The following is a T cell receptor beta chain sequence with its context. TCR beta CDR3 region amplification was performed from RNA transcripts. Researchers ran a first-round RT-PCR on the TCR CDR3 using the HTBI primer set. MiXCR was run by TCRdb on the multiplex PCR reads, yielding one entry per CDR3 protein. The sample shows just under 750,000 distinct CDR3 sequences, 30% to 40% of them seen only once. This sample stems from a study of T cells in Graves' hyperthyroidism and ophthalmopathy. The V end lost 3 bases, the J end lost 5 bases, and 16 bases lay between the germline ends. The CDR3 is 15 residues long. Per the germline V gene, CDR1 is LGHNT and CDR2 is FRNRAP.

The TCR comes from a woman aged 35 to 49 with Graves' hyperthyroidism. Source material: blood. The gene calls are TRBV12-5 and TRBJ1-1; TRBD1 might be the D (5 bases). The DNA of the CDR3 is TGTGCTAGTGGTTTCCAAGCGGGGCGCGGAACTGAAGCTTTCTTT. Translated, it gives CASGFQAGRGTEAFF. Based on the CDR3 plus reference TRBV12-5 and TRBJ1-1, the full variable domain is DARVTQTPRHKVTEMGQEVTMRCQPILGHNTVFWYRQTMMQGLELLAYFRNRAPLDDSGMPKDRFSAEMPDATLATLKIQPSEPRDSAVYFCASGFQAGRGTEAFFGQGTRLTVV.